A single sample is the source of the 26 T cell receptor beta chains below, sequenced in a study of Graves' ophthalmopathy and Graves' hyperthyroidism. Amplification from RNA transcripts yielded the TCR beta CDR3 regions. RT-PCR was first run with HTBI primers, then multiplex PCR in a second round. TCRdb reprocessed the multiplex PCR reads via MiXCR and lists one record per CDR3 protein. The table has hundreds of thousands of distinct CDR3 sequences, about 24% seen once. Sequenced sample: peripheral blood. These TCRs come from a woman younger than 35 with stable Graves' hyperthyroidism. Some clones in this sample may be carry-over from other donors' samples.

This clonotype was recorded at least ten times. The V gene is TRBV11-2, the J gene TRBJ2-2; D unclear. Trimming pared 5 bases from V and 1 base from J, leaving 8 bases between. CDR3 length: 14 amino acids. Per the germline V gene, CDR1 is SGHAT and CDR2 is FQNNGV. The CDR3 DNA follows: TGTGCCAGCAGCCTTATAAGGAACACCGGGGAGCTGTTTTTT. As protein: CASSLIRNTGELFF.

The CDR3 is CAWSPRNRGRFGANVLTF. CDR3 coding DNA: TGTGCCTGGAGTCCTCGAAACAGGGGGCGTTTTGGGGCCAACGTCCTGACTTTC. The chain couples TRBV30 to TRBJ2-6, with 9 bases identical to TRBD1. Trimming removed 2 bases from V and 3 bases from J; junction bases left unmatched: 11. The CDR3 spans 18 residues. Germline V lookup: CDR1 GTSNPN, CDR2 SVGIG (reference sequence). Full variable domain (outside the CDR3, taken from reference TRBV30 and TRBJ2-6): SQTIHQWPATLVQPVGSPLSLECTVEGTSNPNLYWYRQAAGRGLQLLFYSVGIGQISSEVPQNLSASRPQDRQFILSSKKLLLSDSGFYLCAWSPRNRGRFGANVLTFGAGSRLTVL.

The V gene is TRBV20-1, the J gene TRBJ2-7; weak D call: TRBD1 (5 bases). Trimming took 6 bases from V and 1 from J, leaving 16 bases between them. Germline V lookup: CDR1 DFQATT, CDR2 SNEGSKA (reference sequence). This CDR3 comprises 14 residues. In DNA, the CDR3 is TGCAGTGCGCTCGACAGTTTATCTTCCTACGAGCAGTACTTC. It translates to CSALDSLSSYEQYF.

This clonotype was counted ten times or more. Written as DNA, the CDR3 is TGTGCCAGTAGCCAATTGAACACTGAAGCTTTCTTT. Encoded protein: CASSQLNTEAFF. The rearrangement uses TRBV28 and TRBJ1-1, with D uncertain. Germline V lookup: CDR1 MDHEN, CDR2 SYDVKM. This CDR3 has 12 amino acids. V was pared by 9 bases and J by 0 bases, with 8 bases between. Together with reference TRBV28 and TRBJ1-1, the CDR3 gives the full variable domain: DVKVTQSSRYLVKRTGEKVFLECVQDMDHENMFWYRQDPGLGLRLIYFSYDVKMKEKGDIPEGYSVSREKKERFSLILESASTNQTSMYLCASSQLNTEAFFGQGTRLTVV.

The chain is built from TRBV11-2 and TRBJ1-2; D is perhaps TRBD1 (5 bases). Per the germline V gene, CDR1 is SGHAT and CDR2 is FQNNGV. The CDR3 contains 15 residues. V was shortened by 1 base and J by 4 bases, with 13 bases between the two germline ends. The CDR3 is CASSLGTHESYGYTF. CDR3 sequence (DNA): TGTGCCAGCAGCTTAGGGACACACGAATCCTATGGCTACACCTTC.

In its sample, this clonotype was seen a few times. The rearrangement links TRBV4-1 to TRBJ2-7; 14 bases are a match to TRBD2. V trimming: 4 bases; J trimming: 7 bases; junction bases outside the gene matches: 15. The germline gives CDR1 MGHRA, CDR2 YSYEKL. The length of the CDR3 is 18 residues. The CDR3 region is CASSLTGLAGAQSWEQYF. CDR3 DNA sequence: TGCGCCAGCAGCCTGACGGGACTAGCGGGAGCCCAAAGCTGGGAGCAGTACTTC.

This clonotype was observed many times. V and J are TRBV6-1 and TRBJ2-2; 7 nucleotides match TRBD1. The CDR3 is 15 amino acids. V gave up 8 bases and J gave up 0 bases; unmatched junction bases: 6. The germline V gene has CDR1 MNHNS and CDR2 SASEGT. The CDR3, as DNA: TGTGCCAGCTCATTTCAGGGGGCGAACACCGGGGAGCTGTTTTTT. Translation: CASSFQGANTGELFF.

The chain has TRBV11-2 and TRBJ2-2, with D perhaps assigned TRBD1 or TRBD2 (7 bases each). CDR3 length equals 13 residues. Germline CDR1 SGHAT, CDR2 FQNNGV. Trimming cost V 10 bases and J 5 bases, with 14 bases left between them. The CDR3 DNA is TGTGCCACCGACAGGGAGGGAACCGGGGAGCTGTTTTTT. Protein: CATDREGTGELFF. Based on the CDR3 plus reference TRBV11-2 and TRBJ2-2, the full variable domain is EAGVAQSPRYKIIEKRQSVAFWCNPISGHATLYWYQQILGQGPKLLIQFQNNGVVDDSQLPKDRFSAERLKGVDSTLKIQPAKLEDSAVYLCATDREGTGELFFGEGSRLTVL.

The table lists this clonotype with many counts. This chain links TRBV6-5 with TRBJ2-7; D is possibly TRBD2 (6 bases). Looked up from germline, CDR1 is MNHEY and CDR2 is SVGAGI. Trimming left V 6 bases short and J 2 bases short, with 11 bases between. The CDR3 spans 13 residues. The CDR3 DNA is TGTGCCAGCAGCCGGGACTGGACCTACGAGCAGTACTTC. The encoded protein is CASSRDWTYEQYF.

The chain has TRBV20-1 and TRBJ2-7; D is unclear. Germline loops: CDR1 DFQATT, CDR2 SNEGSKA (reference sequence). The CDR3 is made up of 14 amino acids. With 1 base removed from V and 1 base from J, the gap between germline ends came to 11 bases. The CDR3 region is CSARAQVWSYEQYF. CDR3 nucleotides: TGCAGTGCTAGAGCACAAGTTTGGTCCTACGAGCAGTACTTC.

This clonotype occurred a few times. V gene TRBV12-3 or TRBV12-4 combines with J gene TRBJ2-7, with D uncertain. The CDR3 covers 11 residues. Trimming pared 10 bases from V and 3 bases from J, leaving 10 bases between. The CDR3: CAISQYYEQYF. CDR3 nucleotide sequence: TGTGCCATCAGCCAATACTACGAGCAGTACTTC.

The V call is TRBV12-3 or TRBV12-4, the J call TRBJ1-2, with D unclear. CDR3 length equals 15 residues. Trimming removed 0 bases at V and 5 bases at J, with 13 bases between. The CDR3 loop reads CASSLARRSIYGYTF. The CDR3 DNA is TGTGCCAGCAGTTTAGCGCGGAGATCCATTTATGGCTACACCTTC.

Many counts were recorded for this clonotype. At one end, the junction sequence differs from germline, possibly due to a read error. The chain uses TRBV12-3 or TRBV12-4 and TRBJ2-4; D assignment may be TRBD1 or TRBD2 (5 bases each). There are 13 residues in the CDR3. The CDR3 reads CATGRLAKNIKYF. The CDR3 DNA sequence: TGTGCAACAGGACGCCTAGCCAAAAACATTAAGTACTTC.

The chain employs TRBV12-3 or TRBV12-4 and TRBJ1-2; no clear D. The V end was cut by 3 bases, the J end by 4 bases, with 9 bases between. The CDR3 runs 13 residues. The CDR3 spells CASSFPRGYGYTF. In DNA form, the CDR3 reads TGTGCCAGCAGTTTTCCCAGAGGCTATGGCTACACCTTC.

This clonotype has at least ten counts. The chain joins TRBV5-1 to TRBJ2-7; D remains ambiguous. Germline V lookup: CDR1 SGHRS, CDR2 YFSETQ. V was clipped by 0 bases and J by 0 bases, with 4 bases between them. The CDR3 runs 13 residues. Here the CDR3 DNA reads TGCGCCAGCAGCTTGGCAAGCTCCTACGAGCAGTACTTC. Translated, it gives CASSLASSYEQYF.

This clonotype was counted ten times or more. The chain joins TRBV6-5 to TRBJ1-5; D might be TRBD1 (6 bases). V was cut by 2 bases and J by 4 bases, with 12 bases left in between. Germline assignment: CDR1 MNHEY and CDR2 SVGAGI. The CDR3 contains 15 residues. The chain's CDR3 is CASSYKAGANQPQHF. CDR3 DNA: TGTGCCAGCAGTTACAAGGCAGGGGCAAATCAGCCCCAGCATTTT.

This clonotype was seen at least ten times. The chain uses TRBV7-9 and TRBJ2-7; perhaps TRBD2 as D (5 bases). Germline CDR1 and CDR2: SEHNR and FQNEAQ (reference sequence). V lost 0 bases and J lost 3, with 12 bases in between. This CDR3 has 15 residues. The CDR3 sequence is CASSLAGAARYEQYF. The CDR3, as DNA: TGTGCCAGCAGCTTAGCCGGAGCGGCGCGCTACGAGCAGTACTTC.

This clonotype came up many times. The chain combines TRBV11-2 with TRBJ2-5; 11 bases are shared with TRBD2. The CDR3 length is 15 residues. The trim removed 5 bases at V and 5 bases at J, leaving 7 bases unmatched. Germline lookup yields CDR1 SGHAT and CDR2 FQNNGV. The CDR3 spells CASSPIGTSGETQYF. The CDR3 nucleotides are TGTGCCAGCAGCCCAATCGGGACTAGCGGCGAGACCCAGTACTTC.

This clonotype has a count of ten or more. The V gene is TRBV11-2, the J gene TRBJ2-7; 7 bases are shared with TRBD2. CDR3 length equals 13 residues. Germline CDR1 and CDR2: SGHAT and FQNNGV. V was pared by 1 base and J by 8 bases, with 5 bases of the junction left unmatched. CDR3 sequence: CASSLAGGRQQYF. The CDR3 coding sequence is TGTGCCAGCAGCTTAGCGGGGGGAAGGCAGCAGTACTTC. Supplemented by reference TRBV11-2 and TRBJ2-7, the full variable domain reads EAGVAQSPRYKIIEKRQSVAFWCNPISGHATLYWYQQILGQGPKLLIQFQNNGVVDDSQLPKDRFSAERLKGVDSTLKIQPAKLEDSAVYLCASSLAGGRQQYFGPGTRLTVT.

V gene TRBV11-2 combines with J gene TRBJ1-6; no clear D. Trimming pared 5 bases from V and 11 bases from J, leaving 13 bases between. CDR3 length: 13 residues. Germline CDR1 reads SGHAT; CDR2 reads FQNNGV. CDR3 protein: CASSAGLKTPLHF. DNA for the CDR3: TGTGCCAGCAGCGCAGGACTAAAAACACCCCTCCACTTT.

In its sample, this clonotype was seen many times. The rearrangement joins TRBV6-5 to TRBJ2-5, with 7 bases matching TRBD1. The V and J ends lost 0 bases and 5 bases, in that order; junction bases with no gene match: 3. The CDR3 loop spans 14 amino acids. Germline V CDR1 and CDR2: MNHEY, SVGAGI. The CDR3 spells CASSYSTGMETQYF. The CDR3 DNA sequence: TGTGCCAGCAGTTACTCGACAGGGATGGAGACCCAGTACTTC.

This clonotype showed up many times. The chain combines TRBV15 with TRBJ1-2, with TRBD1 identical over 10 bases. The CDR3 is 14 amino acids. V shed 5 bases and J 8 bases; nucleotides not matched to a gene: 8. The V gene's germline CDR1 is LNHNV and CDR2 YYDKDF (reference sequence). Here the CDR3 DNA reads TGTGCCACCAGCCGAGGACAGGGGGAGTACGGCTACACCTTC. Encoded protein: CATSRGQGEYGYTF.

At least ten counts were recorded for this clonotype. This chain uses TRBV2 with TRBJ1-1, with D hard to call. CDR1 and CDR2 from the germline V gene are SNHLY and FYNNEI. This CDR3 comprises 16 residues. V was trimmed by 1 base and J by 0 bases, leaving 12 bases between them. The CDR3 sequence: CASSEVLGRLNTEAFF. The CDR3 DNA sequence: TGTGCCAGCAGTGAAGTTCTGGGCAGACTGAACACTGAAGCTTTCTTT.

This clonotype was seen at least ten times. The genes are TRBV7-2 and TRBJ1-2; TRBD1 aligns across 8 bases. V dropped 2 bases and J dropped 7; count of bases not matched to a gene: 6. The V gene's germline CDR1 is SGHTA and CDR2 FQGNSA. This CDR3 region has 14 residues. The CDR3 coding sequence is TGTGCCAGCAGCTTACAAACAGGGGGAGGTGGCTACACCTTC. This encodes CASSLQTGGGGYTF.

This clonotype has ten or more counts. The chain has TRBV2 and TRBJ2-5; D possibly corresponds to TRBD2 (6 bases). V was cut by 8 bases and J by 2 bases, with 9 bases left in between. From germline, CDR1 is SNHLY and CDR2 FYNNEI. CDR3 length equals 12 residues. CDR3 DNA: TGTGCCAGCGACCGGGGGCAAGAGACCCAGTACTTC. This translates into CASDRGQETQYF.

V and J are TRBV12-3 or TRBV12-4 and TRBJ1-1; TRBD1 aligns across 9 bases. V gave up 4 bases and J gave up 12 bases; unmatched junction bases: 9. The CDR3 is made up of 13 amino acids. The CDR3 coding sequence is TGTGCCAGCAGTTATGAGGGGACAGGGAAGACTTTCTTT. This sequence encodes CASSYEGTGKTFF.